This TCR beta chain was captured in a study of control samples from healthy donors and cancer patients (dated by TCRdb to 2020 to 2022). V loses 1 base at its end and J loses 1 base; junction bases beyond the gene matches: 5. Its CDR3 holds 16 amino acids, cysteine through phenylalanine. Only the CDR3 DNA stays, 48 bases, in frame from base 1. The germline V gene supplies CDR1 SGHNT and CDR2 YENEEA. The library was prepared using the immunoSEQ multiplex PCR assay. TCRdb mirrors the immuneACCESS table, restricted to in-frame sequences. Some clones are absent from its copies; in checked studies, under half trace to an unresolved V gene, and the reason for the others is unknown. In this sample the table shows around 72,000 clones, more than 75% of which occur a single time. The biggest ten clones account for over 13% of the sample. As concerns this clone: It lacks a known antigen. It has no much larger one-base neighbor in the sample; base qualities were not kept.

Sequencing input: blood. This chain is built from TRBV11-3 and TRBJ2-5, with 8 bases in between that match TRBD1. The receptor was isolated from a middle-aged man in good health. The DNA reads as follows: TGTGCCAGCAGCTTAGGGGCAGGGGGCCTCCAAGAGACCCAGTACTTC. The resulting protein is CASSLGAGGLQETQYF.